This T cell receptor beta chain derives from a study of blood T cell repertoires in COVID-19. Study-wide context: The United States, Italy and Spain provided the acute and convalescent COVID-19 samples. Sources were T cells, B-cell-depleted T cells, or PBMCs; the material itself was cDNA or gDNA.

CDR1 is SEHNR and CDR2 is FQNEAQ in the germline V gene (reference sequence). The CDR3 length is 19 residues. V dropped 7 bases and J dropped 0; count of bases not matched to a gene: 13. Original methodology: Reference gene primers were amplified, and this amplification served to estimate nucleated cell counts. Measured with immunoSEQ multiplex PCR; TCRdb has only the in-frame clones, and not every one. The DNA was the basis for D and trimming; V, J and clone size are from that table. In the table there are more than 25,000 clones, 65% to 70% of which are singletons. This receptor was taken from a human donor in a cohort sampled during active COVID-19. The sequencing input was peripheral blood. J is TRBJ2-1 and V is TRBV7-9; 12 nucleotides agree with TRBD2. The DNA for the CDR3 is TGTGCCAGCACCTTCCAACTAGCGGGAGGCCCCAGCTCCTACAATGAGCAGTTCTTC. It translates to CASTFQLAGGPSSYNEQFF.